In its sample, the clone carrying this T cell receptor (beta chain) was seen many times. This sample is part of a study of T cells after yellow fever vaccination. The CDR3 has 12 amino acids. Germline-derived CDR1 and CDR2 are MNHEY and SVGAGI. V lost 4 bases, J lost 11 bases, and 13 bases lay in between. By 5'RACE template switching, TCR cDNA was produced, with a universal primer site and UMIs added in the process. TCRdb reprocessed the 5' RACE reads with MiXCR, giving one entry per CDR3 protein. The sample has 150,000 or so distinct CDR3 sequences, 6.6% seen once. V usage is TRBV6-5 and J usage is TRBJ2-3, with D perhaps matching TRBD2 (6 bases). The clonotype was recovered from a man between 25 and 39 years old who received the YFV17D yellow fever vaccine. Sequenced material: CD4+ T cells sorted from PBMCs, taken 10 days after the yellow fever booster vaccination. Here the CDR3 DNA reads TGTGCCAGCAGTTCCGTGGGGGGTTTGCAGTATTTT. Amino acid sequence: CASSSVGGLQYF.